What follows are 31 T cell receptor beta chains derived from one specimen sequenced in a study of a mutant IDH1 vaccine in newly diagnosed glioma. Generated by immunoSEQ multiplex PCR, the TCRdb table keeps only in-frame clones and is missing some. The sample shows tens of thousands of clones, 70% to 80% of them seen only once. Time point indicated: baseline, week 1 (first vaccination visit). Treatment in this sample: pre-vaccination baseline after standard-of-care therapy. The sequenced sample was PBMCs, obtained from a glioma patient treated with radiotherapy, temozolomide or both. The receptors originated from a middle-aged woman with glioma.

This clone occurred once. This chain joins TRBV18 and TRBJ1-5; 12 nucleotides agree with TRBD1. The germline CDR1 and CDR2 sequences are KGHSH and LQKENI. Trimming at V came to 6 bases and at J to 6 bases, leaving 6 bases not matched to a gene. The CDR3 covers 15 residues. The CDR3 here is CASSPGQGAVQPQHF. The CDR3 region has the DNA TGTGCCAGCTCGCCGGGACAGGGGGCTGTTCAGCCCCAGCATTTT.

DNA of the CDR3: TGTGCCAGCTCTCTCAACGTTGCCAGGGGTGAAAAACTGTTTTTT. Its translation: CASSLNVARGEKLFF. The genes are TRBV18 and TRBJ1-4; D possibly corresponds to TRBD1 (6 bases). This CDR3 is built from 15 residues. V was cut by 6 bases and J by 7 bases, with 18 bases left in between. From germline, CDR1 is KGHSH and CDR2 LQKENI.

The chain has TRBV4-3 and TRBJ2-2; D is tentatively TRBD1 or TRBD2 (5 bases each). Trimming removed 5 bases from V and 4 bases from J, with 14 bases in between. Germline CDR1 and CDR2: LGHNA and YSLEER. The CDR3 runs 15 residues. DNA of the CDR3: TGCGCCAGCAGCTCCGGGACCTCTCTCACCGGGGAGCTGTTTTTT. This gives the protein CASSSGTSLTGELFF.

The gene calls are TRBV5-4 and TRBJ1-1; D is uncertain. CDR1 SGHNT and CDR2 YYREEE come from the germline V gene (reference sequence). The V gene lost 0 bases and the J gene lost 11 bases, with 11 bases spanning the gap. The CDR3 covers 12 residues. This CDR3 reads CASSLDTQAAFF. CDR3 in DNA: TGTGCCAGCAGCTTGGACACCCAAGCGGCTTTCTTT.

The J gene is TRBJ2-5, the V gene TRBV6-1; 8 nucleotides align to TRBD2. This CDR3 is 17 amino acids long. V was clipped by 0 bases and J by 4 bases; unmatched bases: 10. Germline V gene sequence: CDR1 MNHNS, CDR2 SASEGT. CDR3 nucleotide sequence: TGTGCCAGCAGTGAAGCGCTTCCAGCGGGGGTTAGAGAGACCCAGTACTTC. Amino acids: CASSEALPAGVRETQYF.

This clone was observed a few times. The CDR3 DNA reads TGCGCCAGCAGCTTGGTGCGAGGGGAAGGGAACACTGAAGCTTTCTTT. Translated: CASSLVRGEGNTEAFF. The chain carries TRBV5-1 and TRBJ1-1; possibly TRBD1 for D (5 bases). Deletions cut 0 bases from V and 1 base from J, with 13 bases between. Germline loops: CDR1 SGHRS, CDR2 YFSETQ. The CDR3 extends over 16 amino acids.

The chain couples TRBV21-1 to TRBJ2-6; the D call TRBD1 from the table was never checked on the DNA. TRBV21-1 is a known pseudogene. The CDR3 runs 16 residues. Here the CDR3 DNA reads TGTGCCAGCAGCAAAGGGTTGGCTGATGAGGCCAACGTCCTGACTTTC. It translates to CASSKGLADEANVLTF.

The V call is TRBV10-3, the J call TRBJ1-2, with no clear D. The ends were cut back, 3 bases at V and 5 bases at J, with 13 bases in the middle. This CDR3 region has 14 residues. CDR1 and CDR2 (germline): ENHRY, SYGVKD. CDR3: CAISDGPERYGYTF. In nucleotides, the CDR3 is TGTGCCATCAGTGATGGGCCGGAGAGGTATGGCTACACCTTC.

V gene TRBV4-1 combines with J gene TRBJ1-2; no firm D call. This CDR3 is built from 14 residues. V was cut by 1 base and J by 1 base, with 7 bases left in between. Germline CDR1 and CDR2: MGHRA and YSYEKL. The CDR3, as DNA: TGCGCCAGCAGCCAAGGGGGTCTTAACTATGGCTACACCTTC. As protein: CASSQGGLNYGYTF.

CDR3 nucleotide sequence: TGTGCCAGCTCGTTGGGGGGCGCGAGTTCCTACGAGCAGTACTTC. Encoded protein: CASSLGGASSYEQYF. The rearrangement uses TRBV11-3 and TRBJ2-7; D may be TRBD1 or TRBD2 (6 bases each). The CDR3 sequence is 15 residues long. V lost 8 bases and J 1 base, leaving 18 bases between the germline ends. Germline CDR1 reads SGHNT; CDR2 reads YENEEA. Looking up the rest from reference TRBV11-3 and TRBJ2-7 gives the full variable domain: EAGVVQSPRYKIIEKKQPVAFWCNPISGHNTLYWYLQNLGQGPELLIRYENEEAVDDSQLPKDRFSAERLKGVDSTLKIQPAELGDSAVYLCASSLGGASSYEQYFGPGTRLTVT.

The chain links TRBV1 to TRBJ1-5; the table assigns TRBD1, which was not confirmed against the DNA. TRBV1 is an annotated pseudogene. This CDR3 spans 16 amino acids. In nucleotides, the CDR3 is TGCACCAGCATCACAGGGTGTAGAATTACGGATCAGCCCCAGCATTTT. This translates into CTSITGCRITDQPQHF.

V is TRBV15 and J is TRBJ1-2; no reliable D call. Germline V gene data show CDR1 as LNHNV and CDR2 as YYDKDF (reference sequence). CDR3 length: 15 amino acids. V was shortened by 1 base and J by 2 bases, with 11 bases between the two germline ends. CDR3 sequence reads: CATSRVARPNYGYTF. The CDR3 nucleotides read TGTGCCACCAGCAGAGTCGCCCGCCCGAACTATGGCTACACCTTC.

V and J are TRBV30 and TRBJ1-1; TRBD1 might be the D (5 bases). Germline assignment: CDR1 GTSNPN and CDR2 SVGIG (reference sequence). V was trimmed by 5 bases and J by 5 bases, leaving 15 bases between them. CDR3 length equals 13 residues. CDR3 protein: CAWVQGTVTEAFF. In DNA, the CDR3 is TGTGCCTGGGTCCAGGGTACGGTGACTGAAGCTTTCTTT.

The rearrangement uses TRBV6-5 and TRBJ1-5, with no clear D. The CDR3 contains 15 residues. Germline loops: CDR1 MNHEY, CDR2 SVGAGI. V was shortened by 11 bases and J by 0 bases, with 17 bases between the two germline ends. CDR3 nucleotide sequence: TGTGCCTCCCAGACCGGGCTCTATAGCAATCAGCCCCAGCATTTT. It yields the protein CASQTGLYSNQPQHF.

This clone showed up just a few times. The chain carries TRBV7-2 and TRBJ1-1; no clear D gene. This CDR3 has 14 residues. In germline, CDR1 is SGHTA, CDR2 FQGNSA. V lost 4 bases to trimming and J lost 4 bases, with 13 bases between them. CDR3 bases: TGTGCCAGCAGCTCCGGTCGAGGGAGCACTGAAGCTTTCTTT. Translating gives CASSSGRGSTEAFF.

The CDR3 region is CASSLRGPGGFYEQYF. As DNA, the CDR3 is TGCGCCAGCAGCCTGAGGGGCCCGGGGGGATTCTACGAGCAGTACTTC. The chain has TRBV4-1 and TRBJ2-7; 7 nucleotides agree with TRBD2. Germline CDR1 reads MGHRA; CDR2 reads YSYEKL. Trimming at V came to 4 bases and at J to 3 bases, leaving 12 bases not matched to a gene. The CDR3 extends over 16 amino acids.

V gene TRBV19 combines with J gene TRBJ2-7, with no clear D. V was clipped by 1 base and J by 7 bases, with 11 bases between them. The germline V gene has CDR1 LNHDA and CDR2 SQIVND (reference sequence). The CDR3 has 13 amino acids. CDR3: CASSIADGSEQYF. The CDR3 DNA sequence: TGTGCCAGTAGTATAGCTGATGGCTCTGAGCAGTACTTC. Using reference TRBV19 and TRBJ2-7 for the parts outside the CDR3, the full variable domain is DGGITQSPKYLFRKEGQNVTLSCEQNLNHDAMYWYRQDPGQGLRLIYYSQIVNDFQKGDIAEGYSVSREKKESFPLTVTSAQKNPTAFYLCASSIADGSEQYFGPGTRLTVT.

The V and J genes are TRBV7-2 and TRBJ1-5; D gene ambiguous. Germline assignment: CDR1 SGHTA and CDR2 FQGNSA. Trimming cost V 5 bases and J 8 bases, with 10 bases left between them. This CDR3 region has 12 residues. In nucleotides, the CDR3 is TGTGCCAGCAGCCACTATACGGAGCCCCAGCATTTT. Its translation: CASSHYTEPQHF.

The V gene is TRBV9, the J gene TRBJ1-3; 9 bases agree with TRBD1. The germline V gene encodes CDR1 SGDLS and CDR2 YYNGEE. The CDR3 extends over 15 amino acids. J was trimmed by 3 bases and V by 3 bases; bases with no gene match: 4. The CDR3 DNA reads TGTGCCAGCAGCGGCCCGGGACAGGGTGGAAACACCATATATTTT. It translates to CASSGPGQGGNTIYF.

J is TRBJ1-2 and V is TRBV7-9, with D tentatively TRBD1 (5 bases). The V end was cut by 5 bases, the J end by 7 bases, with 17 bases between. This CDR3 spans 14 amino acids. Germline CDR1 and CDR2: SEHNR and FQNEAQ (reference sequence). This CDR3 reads CASSTIGGGIGYTF. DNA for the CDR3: TGTGCCAGCAGCACGATCGGGGGGGGGATTGGCTACACCTTC.

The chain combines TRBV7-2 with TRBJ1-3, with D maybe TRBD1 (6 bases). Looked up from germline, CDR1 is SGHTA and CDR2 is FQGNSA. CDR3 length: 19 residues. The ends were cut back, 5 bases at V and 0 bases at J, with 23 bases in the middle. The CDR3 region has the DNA TGTGCCAGCAGCCAACCGCGGGGGCGTGGGACCAGCTCTGGAAACACCATATATTTT. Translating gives CASSQPRGRGTSSGNTIYF.

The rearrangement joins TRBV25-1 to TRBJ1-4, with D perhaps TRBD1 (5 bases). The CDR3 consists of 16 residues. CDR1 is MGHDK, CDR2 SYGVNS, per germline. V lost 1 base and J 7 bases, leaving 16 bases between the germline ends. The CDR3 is CASSELSQGVSEKLFF. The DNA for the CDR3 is TGTGCCAGCAGTGAATTGTCGCAGGGAGTGTCTGAAAAACTGTTTTTT.

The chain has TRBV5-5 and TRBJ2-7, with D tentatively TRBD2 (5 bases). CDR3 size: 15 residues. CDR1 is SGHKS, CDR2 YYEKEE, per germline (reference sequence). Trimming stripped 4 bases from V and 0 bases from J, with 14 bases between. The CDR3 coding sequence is TGTGCCAGCAGCCCCACCTCGGGAAGCTCCTACGAGCAGTACTTC. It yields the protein CASSPTSGSSYEQYF.

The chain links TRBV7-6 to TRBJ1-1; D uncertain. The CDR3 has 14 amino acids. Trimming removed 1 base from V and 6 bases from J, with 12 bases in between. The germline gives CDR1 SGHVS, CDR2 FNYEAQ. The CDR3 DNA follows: TGTGCCAGCAGCTTAGGACGGGGAATCGCTGAAGCTTTCTTT. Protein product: CASSLGRGIAEAFF.

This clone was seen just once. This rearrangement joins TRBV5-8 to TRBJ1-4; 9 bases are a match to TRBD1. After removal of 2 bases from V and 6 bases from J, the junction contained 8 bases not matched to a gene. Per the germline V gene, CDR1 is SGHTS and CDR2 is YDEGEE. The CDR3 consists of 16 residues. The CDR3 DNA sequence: TGTGCCAGCAGCTTTGGGGCGGGACAGGGCTATGAAAAACTGTTTTTT. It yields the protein CASSFGAGQGYEKLFF.

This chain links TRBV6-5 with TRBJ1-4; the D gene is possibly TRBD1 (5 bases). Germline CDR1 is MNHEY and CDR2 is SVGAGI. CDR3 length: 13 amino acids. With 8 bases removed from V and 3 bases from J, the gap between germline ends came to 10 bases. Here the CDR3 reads CASHGAANEKLFF. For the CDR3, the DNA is TGTGCCAGCCACGGGGCGGCTAATGAAAAACTGTTTTTT.

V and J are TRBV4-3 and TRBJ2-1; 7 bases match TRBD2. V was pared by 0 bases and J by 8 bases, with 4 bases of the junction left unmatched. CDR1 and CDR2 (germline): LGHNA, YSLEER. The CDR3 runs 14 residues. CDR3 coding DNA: TGCGCCAGCAGCCAAGAAGGCAGCGGGGATGAGCAGTTCTTC. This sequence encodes CASSQEGSGDEQFF.

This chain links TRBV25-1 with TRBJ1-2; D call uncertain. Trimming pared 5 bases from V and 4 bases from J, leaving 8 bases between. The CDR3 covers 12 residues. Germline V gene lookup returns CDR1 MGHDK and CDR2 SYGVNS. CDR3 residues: CASSTLLYGYTF. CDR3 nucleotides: TGTGCCAGCAGTACCCTCCTCTATGGCTACACCTTC.

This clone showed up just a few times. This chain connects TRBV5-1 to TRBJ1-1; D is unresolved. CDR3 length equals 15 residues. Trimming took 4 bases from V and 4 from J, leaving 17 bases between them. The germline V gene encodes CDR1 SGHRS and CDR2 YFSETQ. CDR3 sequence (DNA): TGCGCCAGCAGCCCCCGCGGAGGTGAAGGCACTGAAGCTTTCTTT. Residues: CASSPRGGEGTEAFF.

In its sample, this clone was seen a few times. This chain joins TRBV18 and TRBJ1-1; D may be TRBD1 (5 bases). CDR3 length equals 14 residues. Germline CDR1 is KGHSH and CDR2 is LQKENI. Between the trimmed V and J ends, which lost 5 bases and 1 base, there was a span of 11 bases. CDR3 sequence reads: CASSESQGNTEAFF. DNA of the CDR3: TGTGCCAGCTCAGAAAGTCAGGGGAACACTGAAGCTTTCTTT. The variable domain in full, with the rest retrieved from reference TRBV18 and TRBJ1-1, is NAGVMQNPRHLVRRRGQEARLRCSPMKGHSHVYWYRQLPEEGLKFMVYLQKENIIDESGMPKERFSAEFPKEGPSILRIQQVVRGDSAAYFCASSESQGNTEAFFGQGTRLTVV.

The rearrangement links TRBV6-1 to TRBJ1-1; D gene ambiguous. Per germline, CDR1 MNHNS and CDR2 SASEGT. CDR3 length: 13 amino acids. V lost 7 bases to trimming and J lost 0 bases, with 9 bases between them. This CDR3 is CASNGVMNTEAFF. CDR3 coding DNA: TGTGCCAGCAATGGAGTAATGAACACTGAAGCTTTCTTT.